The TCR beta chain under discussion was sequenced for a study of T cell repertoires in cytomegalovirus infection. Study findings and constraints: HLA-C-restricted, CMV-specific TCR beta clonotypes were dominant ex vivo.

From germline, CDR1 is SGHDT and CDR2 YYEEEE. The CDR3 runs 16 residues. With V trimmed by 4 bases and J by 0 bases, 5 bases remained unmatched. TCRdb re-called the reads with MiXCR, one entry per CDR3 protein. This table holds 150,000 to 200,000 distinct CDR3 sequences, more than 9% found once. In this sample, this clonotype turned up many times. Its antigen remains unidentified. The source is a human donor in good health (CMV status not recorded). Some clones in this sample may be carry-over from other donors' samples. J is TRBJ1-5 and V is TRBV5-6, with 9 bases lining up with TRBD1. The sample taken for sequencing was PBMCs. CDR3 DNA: TGTGCCAGCAGCCCTGGGACAGGGAGTAGCAATCAGCCCCAGCATTTT. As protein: CASSPGTGSSNQPQHF.